One and the same sample provided the 30 T cell receptor beta chains below, sequenced in a study of CD8+CD57+ T cells in acquired aplastic anemia. Selection for sequencing was limited to patients who had shown CD8+CD57+ cell expansion by flow cytometry. Researchers used genomic DNA as the template to profile TCR beta VDJ and CDR3. TCRdb recomputed calls from the reads with MiXCR, one row per CDR3 protein. The sample carries under 200,000 distinct CDR3 sequences, around half recorded once. The sample comprised sorted CD4+, CD8+, or CD8+CD57+ T cells (not recorded which) from PBMCs. All receptors come from a human donor with aplastic anemia.

This clonotype appeared many times. This chain links TRBV7-2 with TRBJ2-1; D ambiguous. The germline V gene encodes CDR1 SGHTA and CDR2 FQGNSA. The CDR3 covers 13 residues. V gave up 2 bases and J gave up 8 bases, with 10 bases separating them. The CDR3 coding sequence is TGTGCCAGCAGCTTAAGTCAAAGGGATGAGCAGTTCTTC. Its translation: CASSLSQRDEQFF. Variable domain in full (rest from reference TRBV7-2 and TRBJ2-1): GAGVSQSPSNKVTEKGKDVELRCDPISGHTALYWYRQSLGQGLEFLIYFQGNSAPDKSGLPSDRFSAERTGGSVSTLTIQRTQQEDSAVYLCASSLSQRDEQFFGPGTRLTVL.

There are many counts of this clonotype. The rearrangement links TRBV24-1 to TRBJ2-5; maybe TRBD2 (6 bases). Germline V CDR1 and CDR2: KGHDR, SFDVKD. Trimming took off 3 bases at V and 3 bases at J, with 16 bases between the two ends. The CDR3 has 16 residues. The CDR3 sequence is CATSDPSARGKETQYF. The CDR3 DNA follows: TGTGCCACCAGTGATCCGAGTGCTCGGGGGAAAGAGACCCAGTACTTC.

This clonotype was seen repeatedly, ten times or more. V is TRBV25-1 and J is TRBJ2-5, with TRBD1 matching over 10 bases. V lost 4 bases, J lost 5 bases, and 7 bases stayed unmatched. This CDR3 has 15 residues. Germline loops: CDR1 MGHDK, CDR2 SYGVNS. The CDR3 is CASSATTGGLETQYF. The DNA of the CDR3 is TGTGCCAGCAGTGCCACGACAGGGGGCTTGGAGACCCAGTACTTC.

The V and J genes are TRBV20-1 and TRBJ2-5; 9 bases fit TRBD2. V was clipped by 2 bases and J by 2 bases; unmatched bases: 9. The CDR3 consists of 16 residues. CDR1 and CDR2 from the germline V gene are DFQATT and SNEGSKA (reference sequence). CDR3 protein: CSARRRSGGPQETQYF. The DNA of the CDR3 is TGCAGTGCTAGAAGGAGGAGCGGGGGGCCGCAAGAGACCCAGTACTTC.

The gene calls are TRBV19 and TRBJ2-7; 7 bases agree with TRBD1. The trim removed 1 base at V and 9 bases at J, leaving 12 bases unmatched. There are 15 residues in the CDR3. Per the germline V gene, CDR1 is LNHDA and CDR2 is SQIVND (reference sequence). The CDR3 region has the DNA TGTGCCAGTAGTATAGCCAGGGGGTCACAAGGGGGGCAGTACTTC. The encoded protein is CASSIARGSQGGQYF.

This clonotype was picked up many times. The chain combines TRBV12-3 or TRBV12-4 with TRBJ1-4; D possibly corresponds to TRBD1 (5 bases). The length of the CDR3 is 14 residues. The V end was cut by 3 bases, the J end by 7 bases, with 12 bases between. CDR3 DNA: TGTGCCAGCAGTTTTATGGCCAGGGCTGAAAAACTGTTTTTT. Its translation is CASSFMARAEKLFF.

The rearrangement links TRBV25-1 to TRBJ2-1, with 7 bases that match TRBD1. The ends lost 5 bases at V and 3 bases at J; junction bases unmatched: 7. This CDR3 spans 15 amino acids. Per the germline V gene, CDR1 is MGHDK and CDR2 is SYGVNS. Here the CDR3 reads CASSQTGIIYNEQFF. The CDR3 region has the DNA TGTGCCAGCAGTCAGACAGGGATTATCTACAATGAGCAGTTCTTC.

This clonotype appeared many times. The chain is built from TRBV5-6 and TRBJ2-1; D possibly corresponds to TRBD2 (6 bases). Per germline, CDR1 SGHDT and CDR2 YYEEEE. The germline V and J ends were trimmed by 3 bases and 2 bases, with 15 bases remaining between them. This CDR3 is built from 16 residues. The DNA of the CDR3 is TGTGCCAGCAGCTCAAGGCGACTAGTGGCCTACAATGAGCAGTTCTTC. Translating it yields CASSSRRLVAYNEQFF.

The rearrangement joins TRBV11-2 to TRBJ2-7, with 7 bases identical to TRBD1. Germline V gene data show CDR1 as SGHAT and CDR2 as FQNNGV. The CDR3 loop spans 15 amino acids. Trimming at V came to 5 bases and at J to 2 bases, leaving 9 bases not matched to a gene. The CDR3 reads CASSRGQQLAYEQYF. The CDR3 region has the DNA TGTGCCAGCAGCAGGGGACAGCAACTGGCCTACGAGCAGTACTTC.

This clonotype has a count of ten or more. V usage is TRBV7-2 and J usage is TRBJ1-4; D gene uncertain. The V gene's germline CDR1 is SGHTA and CDR2 FQGNSA. CDR3 size: 12 residues. Trimming took 2 bases from V and 12 from J, leaving 10 bases between them. CDR3 sequence (DNA): TGTGCCAGCAGCTTATTCGGGGAGGAACTGTTTTTT. It yields the protein CASSLFGEELFF.

In its sample, this clonotype was seen many times. This sequence joins TRBV19 and TRBJ2-7; 9 bases line up with TRBD2. The CDR3 sequence is 16 residues long. CDR1 and CDR2 from the germline V gene are LNHDA and SQIVND (reference sequence). The trim removed 2 bases at V and 7 bases at J, leaving 12 bases unmatched. This CDR3 reads CASSITTVLAGNEQYF. CDR3 bases: TGTGCCAGTAGTATAACAACTGTGCTAGCGGGAAATGAGCAGTACTTC.

At least ten counts were recorded for this clonotype. The rearrangement uses TRBV9 and TRBJ2-5; 10 nucleotides align to TRBD1. The CDR3 is made up of 16 amino acids. Germline V gives CDR1 SGDLS, CDR2 YYNGEE. Losses at the gene ends were 3 bases for V and 4 bases for J; bases not matched to a gene: 9. Written as DNA, the CDR3 is TGTGCCAGCAGCGACCGAAGACAGGGGGCAGTAGAGACCCAGTACTTC. Protein product: CASSDRRQGAVETQYF.

This clonotype turned up a few times. The chain joins TRBV6-1 to TRBJ2-3, with D maybe TRBD1 (6 bases). V lost 6 bases and J lost 2, with 12 bases in between. The CDR3 has 14 amino acids. Germline values: CDR1 MNHNS, CDR2 SASEGT. The chain's CDR3 is CASRTGLPTDTQYF. In DNA, the CDR3 is TGTGCCAGCAGGACAGGCCTCCCCACAGATACGCAGTATTTT.

This clonotype was detected only a few times. This sequence joins TRBV6-2 or TRBV6-3 and TRBJ2-1; D not resolved. The V gene's germline CDR1 is MNHEY and CDR2 SVGEGT. This CDR3 is built from 17 residues. The ends were cut back, 0 bases at V and 8 bases at J, with 20 bases in the middle. The CDR3 region is CASSYSIIAVTIDEQFF. The CDR3 DNA is TGTGCCAGCAGTTACTCGATCATCGCAGTAACAATTGATGAGCAGTTCTTC.

This clonotype came up many times. This chain uses TRBV7-9 with TRBJ1-1; a weak D match, TRBD1 (5 bases). The germline CDR1 and CDR2 sequences are SEHNR and FQNEAQ (reference sequence). The germline V and J ends were trimmed by 10 bases and 1 base, with 19 bases remaining between them. This CDR3 is 15 amino acids long. In nucleotides, the CDR3 is TGTGCCACTCTTGTTACCGGGGCGGCGAACACTGAAGCTTTCTTT. Translation: CATLVTGAANTEAFF.

This clonotype was observed at least ten times. The chain recombines TRBV27 with TRBJ2-7; D not resolved. The germline V and J ends were trimmed by 0 bases and 2 bases, with 11 bases remaining between them. Germline V gives CDR1 MNHEY, CDR2 SMNVEV (reference sequence). The CDR3 sequence is 15 residues long. The CDR3 region is CASSLSTGLTYEQYF. In nucleotides, the CDR3 is TGTGCCAGCAGTTTATCGACCGGGCTCACCTACGAGCAGTACTTC.

This clonotype has ten or more counts. CDR3: CASSSPTGTSGRNEQFF. The CDR3 DNA reads TGTGCCAGCAGCTCACCGACCGGGACTAGCGGGAGGAATGAGCAGTTCTTC. This sequence joins TRBV7-2 and TRBJ2-1; 15 positions match TRBD2. The CDR3 is 17 amino acids. Trimming at V came to 4 bases and at J to 7 bases, leaving 8 bases not matched to a gene. Germline V CDR1 and CDR2: SGHTA, FQGNSA.

This clonotype was observed at least ten times. The chain links TRBV20-1 to TRBJ2-1; 14 bases are a match to TRBD2. The CDR3 loop spans 17 amino acids. V dropped 5 bases and J dropped 5; count of bases not matched to a gene: 11. Germline-derived CDR1 and CDR2 are DFQATT and SNEGSKA (reference sequence). The CDR3 region is CSAPLRLAGGPNNEQFF. In nucleotides, the CDR3 is TGCAGTGCTCCCCTCCGACTAGCGGGAGGGCCGAACAATGAGCAGTTCTTC.

The chain has TRBV9 and TRBJ2-7; TRBD1 aligns across 8 bases. The V segment lost 4 bases and the J segment 2 bases; nucleotides outside the gene matches: 11. The CDR3 has 16 amino acids. In germline, CDR1 is SGDLS, CDR2 YYNGEE. CDR3 in amino acids: CASSPGFGQGTYEQYF. CDR3 coding DNA: TGTGCCAGCAGCCCGGGTTTTGGACAGGGAACCTACGAGCAGTACTTC.

J is TRBJ1-1 and V is TRBV4-1; no firm D call. This CDR3 is 14 amino acids long. V gave up 6 bases and J gave up 2 bases, with 13 bases separating them. Germline V gene data show CDR1 as MGHRA and CDR2 as YSYEKL. The CDR3 bases are TGCGCCAGCAGATTGGGTAGTATAAACACTGAAGCTTTCTTT. Amino acid sequence: CASRLGSINTEAFF.

This clonotype was observed a few times. The chain carries TRBV25-1 and TRBJ1-6, with a possible D match to TRBD1 (6 bases). This CDR3 region has 13 residues. The V and J ends lost 10 bases and 11 bases respectively, with 18 bases between them. CDR1 and CDR2 (germline): MGHDK, SYGVNS. The CDR3 DNA reads as TGTGCCACCGTAGGCCAGGGGTTCGCACCCCTCCACTTT. It codes for CATVGQGFAPLHF.

This chain uses TRBV7-9 with TRBJ1-1, with a weak D call TRBD1 (6 bases). Germline V gene data show CDR1 as SEHNR and CDR2 as FQNEAQ (reference sequence). Trimming removed 5 bases from V and 2 bases from J, with 9 bases in between. The CDR3 contains 13 residues. Here the CDR3 DNA reads TGTGCCAGCAGCCCGGACAGTAACACTGAAGCTTTCTTT. Its protein product is CASSPDSNTEAFF.

As to this clonotype: This may arise from a read error, as a much more abundant clone is one base away. The chain joins TRBV6-1 to TRBJ1-2, with a weak D call TRBD1 (5 bases). The CDR3 consists of 13 residues. Looked up from germline, CDR1 is MNHNS and CDR2 is SASEGT. The CDR3 loop reads CASSRDSNYGYAF. The CDR3 nucleotides are TGTGCCAGCAGTCGAGACAGTAACTATGGCTACGCCTTC.

The rearrangement links TRBV11-1 to TRBJ1-4, with TRBD1 identical over 11 bases. The CDR3 consists of 16 residues. V gave up 8 bases and J gave up 3 bases; unmatched junction bases: 8. Germline V lookup: CDR1 SGHAT, CDR2 FQDESV (reference sequence). The CDR3 coding sequence is TGTGCCAGCTCGGGACAGGGGGGTTGGGCTAATGAAAAACTGTTTTTT. This sequence encodes CASSGQGGWANEKLFF.

At least ten counts were recorded for this clonotype. The rearrangement links TRBV7-8 to TRBJ1-2; D not certain. V shed 4 bases and J shed 7 bases, with 10 bases lying between them. CDR3 length equals 12 residues. Per the germline V gene, CDR1 is SGHVS and CDR2 is FQNEAQ. This CDR3 is CASSSPFVGYTF. In nucleotides, the CDR3 is TGTGCCAGCAGCTCCCCTTTCGTTGGCTACACCTTC.

The rearrangement links TRBV6-2 or TRBV6-3 to TRBJ2-1; TRBD2 aligns across 13 bases. The length of the CDR3 is 15 residues. CDR1 is MNHEY and CDR2 is SVGEGT in the germline V gene. The V segment lost 6 bases and the J segment 9 bases; nucleotides outside the gene matches: 8. Written as DNA, the CDR3 is TGTGCCAGCAGCGAACTAGCGGGAGGGCCGATTGAGCAGTTCTTC. It specifies CASSELAGGPIEQFF.

The J gene is TRBJ2-7, the V gene TRBV20-1; D remains ambiguous. Germline-derived CDR1 and CDR2 are DFQATT and SNEGSKA (reference sequence). The V and J ends lost 4 bases and 2 bases respectively, with 12 bases between them. CDR3 length: 13 amino acids. CDR3 residues: CSANHRLAYEQYF. In DNA form, the CDR3 reads TGCAGTGCTAATCATCGACTGGCCTACGAGCAGTACTTC.

At least ten counts were recorded for this clonotype. V is TRBV19 and J is TRBJ1-1; 10 nucleotides align to TRBD1. Germline values: CDR1 LNHDA, CDR2 SQIVND (reference sequence). This CDR3 comprises 14 residues. V was clipped by 0 bases and J by 12 bases; unmatched bases: 7. CDR3 amino acids: CASSIDRTGGWTFF. The DNA for the CDR3 is TGTGCCAGTAGTATAGATAGGACAGGGGGTTGGACTTTCTTT.

The chain couples TRBV2 to TRBJ2-1; D gene unclear. Trimming took 1 base from V and 7 from J, leaving 8 bases between them. Germline V gives CDR1 SNHLY, CDR2 FYNNEI. The CDR3 totals 13 residues. DNA of the CDR3: TGTGCCAGCAGTGAAGGGTTATGGAATGAGCAGTTCTTC. This sequence encodes CASSEGLWNEQFF.

This clonotype turned up a few times. This chain links TRBV10-3 with TRBJ1-6; no clear D gene. V shed 7 bases and J shed 6 bases, with 16 bases lying between them. The CDR3 sequence is 15 residues long. CDR1 is ENHRY, CDR2 SYGVKD, per germline. CDR3 amino acids: CAIKMTSSSNSPLHF. The CDR3 DNA reads as TGTGCCATCAAGATGACGTCGTCTTCTAATTCACCCCTCCACTTT.